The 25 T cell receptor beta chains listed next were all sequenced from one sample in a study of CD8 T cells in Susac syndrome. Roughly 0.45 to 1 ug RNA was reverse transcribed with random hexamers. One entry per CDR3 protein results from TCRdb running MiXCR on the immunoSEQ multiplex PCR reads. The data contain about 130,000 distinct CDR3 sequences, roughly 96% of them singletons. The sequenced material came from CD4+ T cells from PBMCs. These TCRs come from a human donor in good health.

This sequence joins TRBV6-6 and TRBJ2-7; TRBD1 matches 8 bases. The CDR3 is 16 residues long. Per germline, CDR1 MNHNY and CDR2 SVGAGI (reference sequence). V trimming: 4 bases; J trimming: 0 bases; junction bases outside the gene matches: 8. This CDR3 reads CASSSPDRGLSYEQYF. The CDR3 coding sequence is TGTGCCAGCAGTTCACCCGACAGGGGCCTCTCCTACGAGCAGTACTTC.

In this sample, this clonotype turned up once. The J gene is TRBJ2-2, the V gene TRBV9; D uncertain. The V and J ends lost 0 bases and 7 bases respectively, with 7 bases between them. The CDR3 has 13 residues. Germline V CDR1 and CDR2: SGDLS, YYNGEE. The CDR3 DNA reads TGTGCCAGCAGCGTAGGGAGTCTCGGGGAGCTGTTTTTT. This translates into CASSVGSLGELFF.

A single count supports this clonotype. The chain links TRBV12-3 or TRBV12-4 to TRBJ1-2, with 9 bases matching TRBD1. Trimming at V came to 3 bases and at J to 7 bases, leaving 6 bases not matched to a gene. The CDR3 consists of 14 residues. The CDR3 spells CASSLEQGAGGYTF. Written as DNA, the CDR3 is TGTGCCAGCAGTTTGGAACAGGGGGCCGGTGGCTACACCTTC.

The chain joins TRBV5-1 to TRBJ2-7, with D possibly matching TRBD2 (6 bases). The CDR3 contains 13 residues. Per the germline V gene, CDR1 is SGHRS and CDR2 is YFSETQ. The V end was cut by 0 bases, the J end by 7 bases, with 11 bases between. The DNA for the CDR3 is TGCGCCAGCAGCTTGGATCCGGCGGGGGAGCAGTACTTC. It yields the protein CASSLDPAGEQYF.

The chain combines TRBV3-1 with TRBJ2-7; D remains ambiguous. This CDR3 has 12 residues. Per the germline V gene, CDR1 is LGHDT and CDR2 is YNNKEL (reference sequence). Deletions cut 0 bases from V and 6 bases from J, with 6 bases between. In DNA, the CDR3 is TGTGCCAGCAGCCAAGACAGGCGCGAGCAGTACTTC. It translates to CASSQDRREQYF.

The DNA for the CDR3 is TGTGCCAGCAGCCGTATCCCTCGCCTGGACAGTACTAGCGGGAGTGATGAGACCCAGTACTTC. Amino acids: CASSRIPRLDSTSGSDETQYF. The chain has TRBV13 and TRBJ2-5; 11 bases align to TRBD2. J was trimmed by 5 bases and V by 5 bases; bases with no gene match: 25. The CDR3 runs 21 residues. CDR1 is PRHDT and CDR2 is FYEKMQ in the germline V gene (reference sequence).

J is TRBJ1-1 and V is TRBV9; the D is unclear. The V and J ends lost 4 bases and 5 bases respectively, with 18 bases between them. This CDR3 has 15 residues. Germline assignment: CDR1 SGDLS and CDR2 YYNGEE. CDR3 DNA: TGTGCCAGCAGCTCAATCTACGGAAGAGGGACTGAAGCTTTCTTT. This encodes CASSSIYGRGTEAFF.

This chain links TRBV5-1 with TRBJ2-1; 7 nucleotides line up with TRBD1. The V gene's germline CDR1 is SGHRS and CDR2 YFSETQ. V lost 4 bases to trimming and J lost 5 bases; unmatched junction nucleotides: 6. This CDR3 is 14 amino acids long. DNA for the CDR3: TGCGCCAGCAGCGAGGGACAGCGAAACAATGAGCAGTTCTTC. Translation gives CASSEGQRNNEQFF.

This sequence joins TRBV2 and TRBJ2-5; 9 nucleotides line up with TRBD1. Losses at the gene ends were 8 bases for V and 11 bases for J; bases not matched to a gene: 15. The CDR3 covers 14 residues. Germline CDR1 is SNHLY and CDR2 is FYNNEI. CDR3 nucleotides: TGTGCCAGCCTCCCTACCGGGACAGGGAAGAGGCAGTACTTC. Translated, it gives CASLPTGTGKRQYF.

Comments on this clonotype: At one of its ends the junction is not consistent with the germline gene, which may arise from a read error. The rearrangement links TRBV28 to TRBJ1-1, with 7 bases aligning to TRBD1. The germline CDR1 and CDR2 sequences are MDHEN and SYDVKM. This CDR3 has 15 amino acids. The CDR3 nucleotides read TGTGCCAGCAGTTGGCTCCCAGGGGGAAACACTGAAGCTTTTTTT. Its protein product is CASSWLPGGNTEAFF.

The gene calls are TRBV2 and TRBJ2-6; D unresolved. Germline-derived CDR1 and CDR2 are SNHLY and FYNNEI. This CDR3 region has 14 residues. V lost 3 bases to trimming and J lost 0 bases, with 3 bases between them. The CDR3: CASSDSSGANVLTF. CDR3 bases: TGTGCCAGCAGTGACAGCTCTGGGGCCAACGTCCTGACTTTC.

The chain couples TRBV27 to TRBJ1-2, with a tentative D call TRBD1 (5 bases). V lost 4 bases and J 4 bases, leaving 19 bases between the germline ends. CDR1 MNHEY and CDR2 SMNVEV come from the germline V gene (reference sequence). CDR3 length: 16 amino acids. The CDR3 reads CASSYQLGGRSYGYTF. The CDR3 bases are TGTGCCAGCAGTTATCAATTGGGGGGACGGTCCTATGGCTACACCTTC.

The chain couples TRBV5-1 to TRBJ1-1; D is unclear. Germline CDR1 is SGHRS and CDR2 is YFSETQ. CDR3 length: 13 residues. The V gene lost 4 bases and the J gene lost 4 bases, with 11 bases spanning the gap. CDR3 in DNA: TGCGCCAGCAGCAGACCTCCAAGCACTGAAGCTTTCTTT. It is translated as CASSRPPSTEAFF.

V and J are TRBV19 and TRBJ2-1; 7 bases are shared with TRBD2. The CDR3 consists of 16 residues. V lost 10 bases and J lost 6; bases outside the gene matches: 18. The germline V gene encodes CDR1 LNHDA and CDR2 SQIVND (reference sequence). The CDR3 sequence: CATHAGEAFRPNEQFF. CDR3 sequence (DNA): TGTGCCACCCACGCGGGGGAAGCTTTCCGACCCAATGAGCAGTTCTTC.

The CDR3 DNA reads as TGTGCCAGTAGTAGCAGAACCGGGACTAGCGGTACCTACGAGCAGTACTTC. Translation: CASSSRTGTSGTYEQYF. The chain employs TRBV19 and TRBJ2-7, with TRBD2 matching over 11 bases. Trimming at V came to 4 bases and at J to 2 bases, leaving 10 bases not matched to a gene. This CDR3 spans 17 amino acids. Germline CDR1 is LNHDA and CDR2 is SQIVND (reference sequence).

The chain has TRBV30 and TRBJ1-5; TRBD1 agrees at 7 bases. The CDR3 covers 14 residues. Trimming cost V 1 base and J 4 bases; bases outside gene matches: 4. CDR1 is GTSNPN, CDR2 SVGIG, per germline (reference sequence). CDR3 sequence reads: CAWSGGQRNQPQHF. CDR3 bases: TGTGCCTGGAGTGGGGGACAGCGAAATCAGCCCCAGCATTTT.

The CDR3 sequence is CSASAGSNQPQHF. CDR3 sequence (DNA): TGCAGTGCTAGTGCGGGAAGCAATCAGCCCCAGCATTTT. V gene TRBV20-1 combines with J gene TRBJ1-5; D gene uncertain. Per germline, CDR1 DFQATT and CDR2 SNEGSKA (reference sequence). The CDR3 contains 13 residues. V shed 3 bases and J shed 1 base, with 7 bases lying between them.

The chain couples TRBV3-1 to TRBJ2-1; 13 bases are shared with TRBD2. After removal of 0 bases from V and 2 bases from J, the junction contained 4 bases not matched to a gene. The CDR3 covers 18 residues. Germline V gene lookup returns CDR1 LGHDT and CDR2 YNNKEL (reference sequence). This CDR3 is CASSQDGTSGTTYNEQFF. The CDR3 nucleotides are TGTGCCAGCAGCCAAGATGGGACTAGCGGGACTACCTACAATGAGCAGTTCTTC.

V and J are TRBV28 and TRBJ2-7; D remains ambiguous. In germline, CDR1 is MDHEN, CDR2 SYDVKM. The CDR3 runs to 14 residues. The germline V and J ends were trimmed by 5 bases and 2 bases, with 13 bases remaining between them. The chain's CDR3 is CASSEALVTYEQYF. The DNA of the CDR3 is TGTGCCAGCAGTGAGGCCTTAGTAACCTACGAGCAGTACTTC.

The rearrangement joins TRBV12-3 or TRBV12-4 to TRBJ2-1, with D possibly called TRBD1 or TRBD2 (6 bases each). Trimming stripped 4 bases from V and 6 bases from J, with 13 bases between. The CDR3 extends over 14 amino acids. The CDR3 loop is CASSSVEGGNEQFF. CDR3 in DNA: TGTGCCAGCAGTTCAGTAGAGGGGGGCAATGAGCAGTTCTTC.

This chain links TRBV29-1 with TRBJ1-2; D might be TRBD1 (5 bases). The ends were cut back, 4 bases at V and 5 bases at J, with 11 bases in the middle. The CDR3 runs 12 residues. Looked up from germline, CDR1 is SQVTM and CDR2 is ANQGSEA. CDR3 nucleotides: TGCAGCGTTGCGGGGCAGGAGTATGGCTACACCTTC. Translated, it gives CSVAGQEYGYTF.

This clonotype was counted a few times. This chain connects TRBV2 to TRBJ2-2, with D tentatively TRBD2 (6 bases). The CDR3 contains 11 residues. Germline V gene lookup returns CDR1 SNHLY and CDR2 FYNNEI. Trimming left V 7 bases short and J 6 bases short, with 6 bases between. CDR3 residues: CASTGAGELFF. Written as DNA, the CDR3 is TGTGCCAGCACGGGGGCCGGGGAGCTGTTTTTT.

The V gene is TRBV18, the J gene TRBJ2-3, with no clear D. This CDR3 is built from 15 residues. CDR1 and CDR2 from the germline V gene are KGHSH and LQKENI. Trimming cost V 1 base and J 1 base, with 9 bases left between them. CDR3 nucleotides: TGTGCCAGCTCACCACGAGAGAAAGGCACAGATACGCAGTATTTT. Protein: CASSPREKGTDTQYF.

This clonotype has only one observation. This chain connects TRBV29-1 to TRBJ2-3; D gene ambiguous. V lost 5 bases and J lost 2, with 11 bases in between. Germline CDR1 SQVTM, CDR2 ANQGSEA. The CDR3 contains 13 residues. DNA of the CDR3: TGCAGCGTTTTTTTGAGCCACACAGATACGCAGTATTTT. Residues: CSVFLSHTDTQYF.

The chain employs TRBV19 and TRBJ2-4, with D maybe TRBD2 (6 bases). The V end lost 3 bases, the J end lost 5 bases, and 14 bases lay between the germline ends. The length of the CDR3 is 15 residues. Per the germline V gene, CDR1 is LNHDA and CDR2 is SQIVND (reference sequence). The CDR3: CASSIGLGGQNIQYF. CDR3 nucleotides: TGTGCCAGTAGTATTGGGCTGGGAGGCCAAAACATTCAGTACTTC.